The 9 T cell receptor beta chains in this list originate from one sample, sequenced in a study of cytomegalovirus exposure and HLA in healthy donors. The PCR had 60 Vbeta and 13 Jbeta primers. The data were produced by immunoSEQ multiplex PCR, yet TCRdb's version contains in-frame clones alone and is incomplete. The sample has under 130,000 clones, about 70% seen once. The sample consisted of PBMCs. These receptors were obtained from a man in his thirties or forties in good health and CMV-seronegative.

The chain is built from TRBV9 and TRBJ2-3; D is undetermined. The ends were cut back, 3 bases at V and 0 bases at J, with 2 bases in the middle. CDR3 size: 12 residues. CDR1 and CDR2 (germline): SGDLS, YYNGEE. Here the CDR3 DNA reads TGTGCCAGCAGCGCGAGCACAGATACGCAGTATTTT. It yields the protein CASSASTDTQYF.

A few counts support this clone. The chain carries TRBV6-1 and TRBJ1-1, with D possibly TRBD1 on 5 matching bases. V was trimmed by 7 bases and J by 1 base, leaving 13 bases between them. This CDR3 region has 14 residues. Germline-derived CDR1 and CDR2 are MNHNS and SASEGT. CDR3 DNA sequence: TGTGCCAGCACCGAAGGAAGGGGGAACACTGAAGCTTTCTTT. This encodes CASTEGRGNTEAFF.

The chain is built from TRBV9 and TRBJ2-5, with 8 nucleotides matching TRBD2. The junction had 6 bases not matched to a gene; V was cut back by 0 bases and J by 5 bases. CDR1 and CDR2 from the germline V gene are SGDLS and YYNGEE. The CDR3 consists of 15 residues. CDR3 sequence (DNA): TGTGCCAGCAGCGTAGCGGGGGGGCTAGTCGAGACCCAGTACTTC. The encoded protein is CASSVAGGLVETQYF.

The chain links TRBV4-3 to TRBJ2-3; TRBD2 aligns across 14 bases. The CDR3 consists of 17 residues. Germline trimming cut 2 bases from V and 5 bases from J; bases unmatched to any gene: 6. From germline, CDR1 is LGHNA and CDR2 YSLEER. The CDR3 region has the DNA TGCGCCAGCAGCCAACGACTAGCGGGAGGGCCAAAAGATACGCAGTATTTT. Amino acid sequence: CASSQRLAGGPKDTQYF.

Only a few counts were recorded for this clone. The chain links TRBV11-1 to TRBJ2-1; 9 nucleotides match TRBD2. This CDR3 is 15 amino acids long. V dropped 3 bases and J dropped 6; count of bases not matched to a gene: 6. Germline CDR1 and CDR2: SGHAT and FQDESV (reference sequence). CDR3 protein: CASSFGLARFNEQFF. The DNA for the CDR3 is TGTGCCAGCAGCTTCGGACTAGCGCGCTTCAATGAGCAGTTCTTC.

V gene TRBV14 combines with J gene TRBJ2-3; a weak D match, TRBD2 (5 bases). CDR1 is SGHDN, CDR2 FVKESK, per germline. The CDR3 has 18 residues. Trimming removed 1 base at V and 6 bases at J, with 23 bases between. CDR3 amino acids: CASSQGLPRGTRRDTQYF. CDR3 sequence (DNA): TGTGCCAGCAGCCAAGGACTTCCGCGAGGAACGAGGAGGGATACGCAGTATTTT.

The chain couples TRBV11-2 to TRBJ1-2, with D unresolved. Trimming removed 3 bases from V and 7 bases from J, with 12 bases in between. Per the germline V gene, CDR1 is SGHAT and CDR2 is FQNNGV. The length of the CDR3 is 13 residues. CDR3 in amino acids: CASSLDAGVGYTF. The DNA for the CDR3 is TGTGCCAGCAGCTTGGATGCCGGAGTTGGCTACACCTTC.

This clone is deemed medium-sized. The CDR3 reads CAVQTGAETQYF. In DNA, the CDR3 is TGTGCCGTCCAAACGGGAGCAGAGACCCAGTACTTC. This chain uses TRBV28 with TRBJ2-5; maybe TRBD2 (6 bases). The V end lost 11 bases, the J end lost 4 bases, and 14 bases lay between the germline ends. This CDR3 is built from 12 residues. Germline V gene data show CDR1 as MDHEN and CDR2 as SYDVKM.

This chain links TRBV5-1 with TRBJ2-1, with TRBD2 matching over 10 bases. Germline CDR1 reads SGHRS; CDR2 reads YFSETQ. The CDR3 has 18 amino acids. With 3 bases clipped from V and 0 bases from J, the junction kept 9 bases outside the gene matches. The CDR3 nucleotides are TGCGCCAGCAGCTCTCGGACTAGCGGATGGAGCTCCTACAATGAGCAGTTCTTC. The encoded protein is CASSSRTSGWSSYNEQFF.